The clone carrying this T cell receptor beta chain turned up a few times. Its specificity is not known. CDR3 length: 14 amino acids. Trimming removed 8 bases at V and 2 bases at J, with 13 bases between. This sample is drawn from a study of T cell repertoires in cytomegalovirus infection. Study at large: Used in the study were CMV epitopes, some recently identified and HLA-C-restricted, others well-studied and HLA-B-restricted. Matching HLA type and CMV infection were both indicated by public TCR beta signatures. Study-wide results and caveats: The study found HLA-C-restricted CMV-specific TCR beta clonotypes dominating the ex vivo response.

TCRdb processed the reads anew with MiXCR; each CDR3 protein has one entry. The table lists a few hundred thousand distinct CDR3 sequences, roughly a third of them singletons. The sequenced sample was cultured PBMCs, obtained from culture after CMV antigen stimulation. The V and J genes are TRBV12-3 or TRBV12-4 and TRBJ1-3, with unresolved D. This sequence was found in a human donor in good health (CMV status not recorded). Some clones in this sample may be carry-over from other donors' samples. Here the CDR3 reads CASSSVAPGNTIYF. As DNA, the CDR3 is TGTGCCAGCTCCTCGGTCGCGCCTGGAAACACCATATATTTT.